A selection of T cell receptor beta chains follows, all from one sample in a study of T-cell reconstitution after alpha-beta-depleted transplantation in children. Each CDR3 protein is one row after TCRdb ran MiXCR on the PCR reads. The sample holds around 410,000 distinct CDR3 sequences, roughly 10% seen once. The source was PBMCs from the stem cell graft donor, collected from the stem cell graft. The receptors stem from a human donor who donated a stem cell graft to a child with acute myeloid leukemia. The CDR3 runs from the conserved cysteine through the conserved F or W. A D gene is named only where the DNA matches it firmly. Clone size is given for some rows only: seen once, a few or many times, or a class if the clone is expanded.

TRBD1 TRBJ2-7 few TRBV4-1 CASSQGGGVYEQYF TGCGCCAGCAGCCAAGGAGGGGGCGTATACGAGCAGTACTTC
TRBD2 TRBJ2-1 . TRBV11-2 CASSPSTSGGHIGGNEQFF TGTGCCAGCAGCCCTTCGACTAGCGGGGGCCATATTGGGGGCAATGAGCAGTTCTTC
TRBD2 TRBJ2-5 . TRBV6-5 CASSYSTSGGAQTQYF TGTGCCAGCAGTTACTCGACCAGCGGGGGGGCCCAGACCCAGTACTTC
. TRBJ2-3 many TRBV7-9 CAGRALDTDTQYF TGTGCCGGCAGAGCTCTCGACACAGATACGCAGTATTTT
. TRBJ2-3 . TRBV5-8 CASSLAVSGGTDTQYF TGTGCCAGCAGCTTGGCCGTATCGGGGGGCACAGATACGCAGTATTTT
TRBD2 TRBJ2-7 few TRBV2 CASSTIAGHEQYF TGTGCCAGCAGTACAATAGCGGGCCACGAGCAGTACTTC
. TRBJ1-1 many TRBV29-1 CSYMTLNTEAFF TGCAGCTATATGACGTTGAACACTGAAGCTTTCTTT
TRBD2 TRBJ2-3 . TRBV5-1 CASSSHTPGLAGTTDTQYF TGCGCCAGCAGCTCGCATACACCGGGACTAGCGGGGACCACAGATACGCAGTATTTT
. TRBJ1-1 few TRBV18 CASSPFEEMNTEAFF TGTGCCAGCTCACCATTCGAGGAGATGAACACTGAAGCTTTCTTT
. TRBJ2-4 . TRBV11-2 CASSLEQGSIQYF TGTGCCAGCAGCTTAGAACAGGGTAGCATTCAGTACTTC
TRBD1 TRBJ2-2 few TRBV20-1 CSARVRTGGYTGELFF TGCAGTGCTAGAGTGCGGACAGGGGGCTACACCGGGGAGCTGTTTTTT
TRBD2 TRBJ2-5 many TRBV20-1 CSASPELARETQYF TGCAGTGCTAGTCCAGAACTAGCGAGGGAGACCCAGTACTTC
. TRBJ1-1 . TRBV20-1 CSAREGYTEAFF TGCAGTGCTAGAGAAGGATACACTGAAGCTTTCTTT